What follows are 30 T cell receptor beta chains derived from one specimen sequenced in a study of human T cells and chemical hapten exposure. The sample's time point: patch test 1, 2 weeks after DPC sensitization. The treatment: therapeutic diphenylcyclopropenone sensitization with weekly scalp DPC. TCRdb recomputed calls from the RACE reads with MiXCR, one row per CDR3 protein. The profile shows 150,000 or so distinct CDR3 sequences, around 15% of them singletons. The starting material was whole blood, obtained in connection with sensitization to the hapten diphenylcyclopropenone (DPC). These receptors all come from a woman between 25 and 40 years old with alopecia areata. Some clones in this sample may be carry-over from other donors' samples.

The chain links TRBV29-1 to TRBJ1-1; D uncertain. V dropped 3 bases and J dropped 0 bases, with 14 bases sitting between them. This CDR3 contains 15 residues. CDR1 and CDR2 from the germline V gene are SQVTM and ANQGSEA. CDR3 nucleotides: TGCAGCGTTGAGGGTCCGGGAACGTTGAACACTGAAGCTTTCTTT. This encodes CSVEGPGTLNTEAFF.

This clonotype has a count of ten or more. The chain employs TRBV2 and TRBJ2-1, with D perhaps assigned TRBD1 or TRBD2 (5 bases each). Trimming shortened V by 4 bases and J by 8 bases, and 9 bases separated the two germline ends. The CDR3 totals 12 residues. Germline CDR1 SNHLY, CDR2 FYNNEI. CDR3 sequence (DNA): TGTGCCAGCAGTGCCGAGGGGTATGAGCAGTTCTTC. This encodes CASSAEGYEQFF.

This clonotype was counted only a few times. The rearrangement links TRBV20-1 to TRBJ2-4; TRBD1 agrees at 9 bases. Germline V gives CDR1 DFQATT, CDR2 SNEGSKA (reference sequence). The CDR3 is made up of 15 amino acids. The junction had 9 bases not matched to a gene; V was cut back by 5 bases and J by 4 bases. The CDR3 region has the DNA TGCAGTGCTCTAAAGGTCGGGACAGGGAAAAACATTCAGTACTTC. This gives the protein CSALKVGTGKNIQYF.

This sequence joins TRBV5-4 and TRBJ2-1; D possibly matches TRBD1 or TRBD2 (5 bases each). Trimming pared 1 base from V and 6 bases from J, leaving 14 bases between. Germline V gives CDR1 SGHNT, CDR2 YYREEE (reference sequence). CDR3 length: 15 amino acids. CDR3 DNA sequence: TGTGCCAGCAGCTTGTTGGCAGGGACGGTCAATGAGCAGTTCTTC. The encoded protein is CASSLLAGTVNEQFF.

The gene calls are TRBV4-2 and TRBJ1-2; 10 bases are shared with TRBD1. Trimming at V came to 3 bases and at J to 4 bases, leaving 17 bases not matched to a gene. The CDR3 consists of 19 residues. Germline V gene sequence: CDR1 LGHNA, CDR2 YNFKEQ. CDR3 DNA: TGTGCCAGCAGCCAGCCTCCGGGACAGGGGCCTCCAGGCGGCTATGGCTACACCTTC. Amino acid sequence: CASSQPPGQGPPGGYGYTF.

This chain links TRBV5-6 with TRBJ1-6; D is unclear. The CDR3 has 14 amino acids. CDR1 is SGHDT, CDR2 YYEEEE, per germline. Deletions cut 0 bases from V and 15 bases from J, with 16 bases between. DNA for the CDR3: TGTGCCAGCAGCTTGGGCCGGCCCACGCCTAGCCTCCACTTT. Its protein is CASSLGRPTPSLHF.

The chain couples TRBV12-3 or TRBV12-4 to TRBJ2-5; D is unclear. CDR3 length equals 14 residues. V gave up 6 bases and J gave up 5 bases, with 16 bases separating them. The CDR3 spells CASSHHLGRETQYF. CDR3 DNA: TGTGCCAGCAGCCACCACCTCGGTCGGGAGACCCAGTACTTC.

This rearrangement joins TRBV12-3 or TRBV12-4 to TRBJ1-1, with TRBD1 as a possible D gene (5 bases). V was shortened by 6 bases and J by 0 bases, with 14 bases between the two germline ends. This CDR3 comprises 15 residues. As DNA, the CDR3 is TGTGCCAGCAGAACCGGGGAGGGGATGAACACTGAAGCTTTCTTT. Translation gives CASRTGEGMNTEAFF.

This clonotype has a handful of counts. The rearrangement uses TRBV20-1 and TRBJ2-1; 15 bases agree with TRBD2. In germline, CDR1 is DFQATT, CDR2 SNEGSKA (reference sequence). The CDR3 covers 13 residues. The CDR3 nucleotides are TGCAGCGGGACTAGCGGGAGGTACAATGAGCAGTTCTTC. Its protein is CSGTSGRYNEQFF.

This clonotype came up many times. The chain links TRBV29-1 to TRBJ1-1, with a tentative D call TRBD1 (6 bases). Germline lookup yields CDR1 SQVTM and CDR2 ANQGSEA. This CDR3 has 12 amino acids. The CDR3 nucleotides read TGCGGGGGCGGGACTGCGAACACTGAAGCTTTCTTT. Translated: CGGGTANTEAFF.

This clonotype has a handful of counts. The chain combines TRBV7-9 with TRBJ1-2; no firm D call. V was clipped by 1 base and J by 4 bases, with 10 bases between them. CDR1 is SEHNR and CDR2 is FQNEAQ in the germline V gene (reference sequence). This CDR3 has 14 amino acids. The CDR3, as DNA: TGTGCCAGCAGCTTAGAGGGCGGATTCTATGGCTACACCTTC. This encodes CASSLEGGFYGYTF.

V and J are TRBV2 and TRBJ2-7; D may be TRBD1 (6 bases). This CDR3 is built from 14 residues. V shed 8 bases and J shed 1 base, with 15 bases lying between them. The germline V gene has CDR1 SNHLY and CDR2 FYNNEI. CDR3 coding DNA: TGTGCCAGCGACAGGCCAGGGGCATCCTACGAGCAGTACTTC. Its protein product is CASDRPGASYEQYF.

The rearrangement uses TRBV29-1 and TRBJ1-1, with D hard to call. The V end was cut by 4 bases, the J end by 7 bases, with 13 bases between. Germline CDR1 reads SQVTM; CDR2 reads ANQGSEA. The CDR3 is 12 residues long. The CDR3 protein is CSVAHPKSEAFF. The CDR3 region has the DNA TGCAGCGTTGCACATCCGAAGAGTGAAGCTTTCTTT.

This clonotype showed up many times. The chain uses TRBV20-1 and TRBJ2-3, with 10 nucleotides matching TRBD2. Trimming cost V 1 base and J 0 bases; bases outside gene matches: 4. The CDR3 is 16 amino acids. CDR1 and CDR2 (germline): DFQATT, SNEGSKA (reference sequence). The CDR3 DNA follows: TGCAGTGCTAGAGTCATACTAGCGGGGAGCACAGATACGCAGTATTTT. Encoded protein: CSARVILAGSTDTQYF.

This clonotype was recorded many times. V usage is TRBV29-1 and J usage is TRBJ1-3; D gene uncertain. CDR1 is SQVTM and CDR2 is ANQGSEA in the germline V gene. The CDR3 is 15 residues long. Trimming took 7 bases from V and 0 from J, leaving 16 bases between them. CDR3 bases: TGCAGCGCTCACTTTCCCGGCGCCTCTGGAAACACCATATATTTT. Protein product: CSAHFPGASGNTIYF.

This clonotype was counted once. The CDR3 coding sequence is TGTGCCAGCACCGGGGCAGGGTACACTGAAGCTTTCTTT. Translated, it gives CASTGAGYTEAFF. The rearrangement joins TRBV25-1 to TRBJ1-1, with D possibly TRBD1 on 5 matching bases. In germline, CDR1 is MGHDK, CDR2 SYGVNS. Trimming cost V 7 bases and J 3 bases, with 12 bases left between them. The CDR3 contains 13 residues.

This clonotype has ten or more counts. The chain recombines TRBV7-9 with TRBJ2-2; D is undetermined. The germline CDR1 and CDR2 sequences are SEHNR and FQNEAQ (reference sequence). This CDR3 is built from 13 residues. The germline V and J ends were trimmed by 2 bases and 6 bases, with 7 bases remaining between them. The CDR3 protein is CASSLRAAGELFF. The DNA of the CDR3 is TGTGCCAGCAGCTTAAGGGCTGCCGGGGAGCTGTTTTTT.

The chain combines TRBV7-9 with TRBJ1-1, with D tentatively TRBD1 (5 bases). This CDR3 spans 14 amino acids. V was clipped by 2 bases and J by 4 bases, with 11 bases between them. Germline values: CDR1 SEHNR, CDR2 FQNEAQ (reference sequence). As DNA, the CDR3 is TGTGCCAGCAGCTTACAGGGTGTGGGCACTGAAGCTTTCTTT. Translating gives CASSLQGVGTEAFF.

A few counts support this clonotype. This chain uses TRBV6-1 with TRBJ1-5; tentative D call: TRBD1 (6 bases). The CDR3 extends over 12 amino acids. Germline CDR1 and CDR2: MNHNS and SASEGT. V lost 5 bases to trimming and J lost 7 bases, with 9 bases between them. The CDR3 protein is CASSYRDQPQHF. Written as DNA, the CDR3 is TGTGCCAGCAGTTACAGGGACCAGCCCCAGCATTTT.

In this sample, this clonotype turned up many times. The CDR3 sequence is CASSRDPFFEAFF. Here the CDR3 DNA reads TGTGCCAGCAGCCGGGACCCATTTTTTGAAGCTTTCTTT. V usage is TRBV7-9 and J usage is TRBJ1-1, with TRBD1 as a possible D gene (5 bases). CDR3 length equals 13 residues. V lost 5 bases and J 7 bases, leaving 14 bases between the germline ends. Germline CDR1 reads SEHNR; CDR2 reads FQNEAQ (reference sequence).

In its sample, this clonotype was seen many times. The CDR3 DNA is TGTGCCAGCAGCTTGGATGCCAGGTCTTTCACTGAAGCTTTCTTT. Its translation: CASSLDARSFTEAFF. The V gene is TRBV5-4, the J gene TRBJ1-1; unclear D gene. CDR3 size: 15 residues. V dropped 0 bases and J dropped 4 bases, with 13 bases sitting between them. Germline V gene sequence: CDR1 SGHNT, CDR2 YYREEE (reference sequence).

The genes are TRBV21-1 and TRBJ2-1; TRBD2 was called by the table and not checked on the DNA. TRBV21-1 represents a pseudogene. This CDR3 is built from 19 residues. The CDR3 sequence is CASSKKTSGGPYSYYEQFF. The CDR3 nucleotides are TGTGCCAGCAGCAAAAAGACTAGCGGGGGGCCTTATTCCTACTATGAGCAGTTCTTC.

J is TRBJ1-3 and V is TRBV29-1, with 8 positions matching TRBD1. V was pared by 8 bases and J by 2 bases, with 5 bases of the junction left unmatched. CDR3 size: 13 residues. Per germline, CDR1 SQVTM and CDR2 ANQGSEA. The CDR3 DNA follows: TGCAGCTTCGTACAGGGGGCTGGAAACACCATATATTTT. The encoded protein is CSFVQGAGNTIYF.

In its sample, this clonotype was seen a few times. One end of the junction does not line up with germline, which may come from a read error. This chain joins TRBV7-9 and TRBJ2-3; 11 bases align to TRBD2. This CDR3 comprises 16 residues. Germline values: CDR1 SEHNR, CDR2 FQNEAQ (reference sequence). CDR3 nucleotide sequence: TGTCCCAGCAGCTTAAGGTCTAGCGGGAGGAGAGATACGCAGTATTTT. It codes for CPSSLRSSGRRDTQYF.

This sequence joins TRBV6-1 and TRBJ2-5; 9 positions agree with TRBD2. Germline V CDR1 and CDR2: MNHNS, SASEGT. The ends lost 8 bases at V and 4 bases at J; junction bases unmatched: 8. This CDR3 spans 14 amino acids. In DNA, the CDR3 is TGTGCCAGCGATATAGCGGGGGCGGGAGAGACCCAGTACTTC. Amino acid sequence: CASDIAGAGETQYF.

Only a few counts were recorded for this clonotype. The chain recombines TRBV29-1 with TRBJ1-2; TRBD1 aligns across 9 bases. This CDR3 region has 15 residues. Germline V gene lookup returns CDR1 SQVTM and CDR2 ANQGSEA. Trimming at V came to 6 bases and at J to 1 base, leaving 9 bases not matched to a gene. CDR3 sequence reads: CSVEITGGLNYGYTF. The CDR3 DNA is TGCAGCGTAGAGATAACAGGGGGCCTTAACTATGGCTACACCTTC.

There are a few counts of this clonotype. The CDR3 sequence is CASGHQDRGAGELFF. The CDR3 DNA sequence: TGTGCCAGCGGACACCAAGACAGGGGGGCCGGGGAGCTGTTTTTT. The V gene is TRBV6-6, the J gene TRBJ2-2, with TRBD1 matching over 9 bases. The CDR3 has 15 amino acids. Trimming at V came to 8 bases and at J to 6 bases, leaving 10 bases not matched to a gene. Germline loops: CDR1 MNHNY, CDR2 SVGAGI (reference sequence).

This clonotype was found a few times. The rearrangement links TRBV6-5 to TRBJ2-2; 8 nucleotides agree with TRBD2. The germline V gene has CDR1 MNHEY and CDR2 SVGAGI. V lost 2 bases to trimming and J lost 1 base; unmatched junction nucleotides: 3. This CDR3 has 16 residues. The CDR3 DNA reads TGTGCCAGCAGTTACGGAGCGGGAGTGAACACCGGGGAGCTGTTTTTT. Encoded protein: CASSYGAGVNTGELFF.

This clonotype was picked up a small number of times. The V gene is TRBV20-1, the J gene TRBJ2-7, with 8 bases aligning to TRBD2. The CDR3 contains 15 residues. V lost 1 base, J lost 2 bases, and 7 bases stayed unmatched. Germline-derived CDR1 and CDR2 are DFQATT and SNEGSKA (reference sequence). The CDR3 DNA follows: TGCAGTGCTAGAGGAGGAAGCGGGAGTCCCTACGAGCAGTACTTC. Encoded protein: CSARGGSGSPYEQYF.

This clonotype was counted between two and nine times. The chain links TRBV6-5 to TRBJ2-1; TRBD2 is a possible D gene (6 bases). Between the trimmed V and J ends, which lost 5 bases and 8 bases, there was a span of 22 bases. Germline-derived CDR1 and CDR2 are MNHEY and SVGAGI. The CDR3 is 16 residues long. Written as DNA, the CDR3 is TGTGCCAGCAGTCGCAAAAGGGCGGGGCCCCCCGATGAGCAGTTCTTC. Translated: CASSRKRAGPPDEQFF.